The text below deals with one T cell receptor beta chain. Its specificity is not known. This record comes from a study of CD8 T cells in ankylosing spondylitis. General observations from the study: Ankylosing spondylitis blood appeared to be characterized by a TCR beta motif of eight or nine highly homologous variants.

TCRdb analysed the 5' RACE reads with MiXCR anew, one entry per CDR3 protein. The table lists hundreds of thousands of distinct CDR3 sequences, around 11% of them singletons. V lost 2 bases and J 0 bases, leaving 8 bases between the germline ends. Germline V gene lookup returns CDR1 MNHEY and CDR2 SVGEGT. The length of the CDR3 is 14 residues. Source material: blood, either unsorted or a sorted T cell fraction (not recorded which). This sequence joins TRBV6-2 or TRBV6-3 and TRBJ2-7; D gene ambiguous. The clonotype was recovered from a male donor with ankylosing spondylitis. CDR3 coding DNA: TGTGCCAGCAGTTACCACGTAAGCTCCTACGAGCAGTACTTC. This encodes CASSYHVSSYEQYF.